These T cell receptor beta chains were read from a single sample in a study of T cell responses to AZD1222 COVID-19 vaccine. Repertoires were generated with immunoSEQ multiplex PCR, while TCRdb's copy carries only in-frame clones and drops some. The table lists roughly 120,000 clones, roughly 90% of them singletons. This sample comprised peripheral blood, obtained on day 0 of AZD1222 vaccination. The source is an adult in good health. Both conserved end residues are part of each CDR3. The D gene is left open where the match is weak. Size values are once, few and many counts, or a class for expanded clones, and some rows have none.

j_call clone_size d_call v_call cdr3_nt cdr3_aa
TRBJ2-3 . . TRBV18 TGTGCCAGCTCACCACCGGCGACTAGAACAGATACGCAGTATTTT CASSPPATRTDTQYF
TRBJ2-2 . TRBD1 TRBV7-3 TGTGCCAGCAGCTCTAGACAGGGGAGAGCCGGGGAGCTGTTTTTT CASSSRQGRAGELFF
TRBJ1-2 . . TRBV2 TGTGCCAGCAGTGTATGGAAGGGTCATGGCTACACCTTC CASSVWKGHGYTF
TRBJ1-3 many . TRBV6-5 TGTGCCAGCAGCCGTCCGGGAGAGAAAGGTCTCGTATATTTT CASSRPGEKGLVYF
TRBJ1-2 once . TRBV14 TGTGCCAGCAGCCCGACGGGGGCGACCTTCTATGGCTACACCTTC CASSPTGATFYGYTF
TRBJ1-6 . . TRBV7-8 TGTGCCAGCAGCTTAGAGGGGGGGCCGCATTCACCCCTCCACTTT CASSLEGGPHSPLHF
TRBJ2-3 . TRBD2 TRBV9 TGTGCCAGCAGCGCGGGGGGAGGAATAACTAGCACAGATACGCAGTATTTT CASSAGGGITSTDTQYF
TRBJ1-5 . . TRBV19 TGTGCCAGTTCCCAGCAGGGCAATCAGCCCCAGCATTTT CASSQQGNQPQHF
TRBJ1-6 . . TRBV5-6 TGTGCCAGCAGCCCTACGGGGAGTTCACCCCTCCACTTT CASSPTGSSPLHF
TRBJ1-1 . . TRBV5-1 TGCGCCAGCAGCTTGGCCGTAGACAGGTCTGCTTTCTTT CASSLAVDRSAFF
TRBJ2-7 . . TRBV5-4 TGTGCCAGCAGAGGTCGAGGCAGGGACGAGCAGTACTTC CASRGRGRDEQYF
TRBJ2-2 . . TRBV5-1 TGCGCCAGCAGCTTGACGGTAACCGGGGAGCTGTTTTTT CASSLTVTGELFF
TRBJ1-2 . . TRBV19 TGTGCCAGTAGTATAGCAGAATATGGCTACACCTTC CASSIAEYGYTF
TRBJ1-6 . . TRBV18 TGTGCCAGCTCACCAGGTACAGGGAACTCACCCCTCCACTTT CASSPGTGNSPLHF
TRBJ2-7 . . TRBV15 TGTGCCACCAGCAGACCATCAACTTCCTACGAGCAGTACTTC CATSRPSTSYEQYF
TRBJ1-1 once . TRBV28 TGTGCCAGCAGGATCGTGGGACCCAGAGGGACTGAAGCTTTCTTT CASRIVGPRGTEAFF
TRBJ1-4 few TRBD1 TRBV2 TGTGCCAGCAGGGACCCGGGACAGGATGAAAAACTGTTTTTT CASRDPGQDEKLFF
TRBJ1-6 . . TRBV7-8 TGTGCCAGCAGCTCGCTTACAGGGATTTCACCCCTCCACTTT CASSSLTGISPLHF
TRBJ2-7 . . TRBV6-5 TGTGCCAGCAGACCTCGACACGGCTACGAGCAGTACTTC CASRPRHGYEQYF
TRBJ1-6 once . TRBV2 TGTGCCAGCAGCCCCGGTGGGTTAGGGTGGGGAAATTCACCCCTCCACTTT CASSPGGLGWGNSPLHF